The 15 T cell receptor beta chains listed next were all sequenced from one sample in a study of shared clonotypes between healthy human individuals. TCRdb keeps only in-frame clones here, not all; method: immunoSEQ multiplex PCR. The table records millions of clones, around 95% of them present only once. The specimen was naive CD4+ T cells sorted from blood. The subset was: CD45RA+ positively selected. The source of these receptors is a man between 18 and 35 years old in good health.

This CDR3 is CASSLEVPGKQLFF. In DNA form, the CDR3 reads TGCGCCAGCAGCCTCGAGGTTCCGGGGAAACAACTGTTTTTT. The chain employs TRBV4-1 and TRBJ1-4; D gene unclear. Germline CDR1 is MGHRA and CDR2 is YSYEKL. Trimming shortened V by 4 bases and J by 12 bases, and 18 bases separated the two germline ends. The CDR3 is 14 amino acids.

The genes are TRBV5-1 and TRBJ2-7; 9 bases match TRBD1. The germline V gene encodes CDR1 SGHRS and CDR2 YFSETQ. The junction had 12 bases not matched to a gene; V was cut back by 4 bases and J by 7 bases. The CDR3 extends over 15 amino acids. The CDR3 loop reads CASSPDLTGGREQYF. The CDR3 DNA reads as TGCGCCAGCAGCCCGGACCTGACAGGGGGGCGGGAGCAGTACTTC.

This chain uses TRBV6-5 with TRBJ1-2, with 12 positions matching TRBD1. Germline lookup yields CDR1 MNHEY and CDR2 SVGAGI. V shed 6 bases, J shed 2 bases, and the junction held 4 bases outside the gene matches. The CDR3 covers 15 residues. In DNA form, the CDR3 reads TGTGCCAGCAGCCGGGACAGGGGGCAGAACTATGGCTACACCTTC. Translated: CASSRDRGQNYGYTF.

For the CDR3, the DNA is TGTGCCAGCAGCCCGGGACAGGGATTCGATGAGCAGTTCTTC. Translating gives CASSPGQGFDEQFF. This sequence joins TRBV5-4 and TRBJ2-1; TRBD1 aligns across 9 bases. Germline CDR1 reads SGHNT; CDR2 reads YYREEE (reference sequence). The V gene end was trimmed by 4 bases and the J gene end by 8 bases; junction bases not matched to a gene: 7. The CDR3 is made up of 14 amino acids.

V usage is TRBV13 and J usage is TRBJ2-5; TRBD1 matches at 9 bases. Trimming took 4 bases from V and 5 from J; bases not matched to a gene: 5. The germline V gene encodes CDR1 PRHDT and CDR2 FYEKMQ (reference sequence). This CDR3 has 14 amino acids. The CDR3 reads CASSSTGGEETQYF. The DNA for the CDR3 is TGTGCCAGCAGCTCGACAGGGGGAGAGGAGACCCAGTACTTC. Full variable domain (missing parts from reference TRBV13 and TRBJ2-5): AAGVIQSPRHLIKEKRETATLKCYPIPRHDTVYWYQQGPGQDPQFLISFYEKMQSDKGSIPDRFSAQQFSDYHSELNMSSLELGDSALYFCASSSTGGEETQYFGPGTRLLVL.

The chain recombines TRBV6-6 with TRBJ2-7, with 10 bases aligning to TRBD1. Unmatched junction bases numbered 2, after V lost 0 bases and J lost 0 bases. Germline lookup yields CDR1 MNHNY and CDR2 SVGAGI (reference sequence). The CDR3 is made up of 16 amino acids. CDR3 loop: CASSYSTGGISYEQYF. DNA for the CDR3: TGTGCCAGCAGTTACTCGACAGGGGGCATCTCCTACGAGCAGTACTTC.

The rearrangement links TRBV5-4 to TRBJ1-2, with D possibly TRBD1 on 5 matching bases. The CDR3 loop spans 12 amino acids. V dropped 0 bases and J dropped 13 bases, with 13 bases sitting between them. Germline values: CDR1 SGHNT, CDR2 YYREEE (reference sequence). CDR3 nucleotides: TGTGCCAGCAGCTTGGATACCGGGACCTCCACCTTC. This codes for CASSLDTGTSTF.

V gene TRBV6-1 combines with J gene TRBJ2-7, with D possibly TRBD1 on 5 matching bases. Trimming removed 5 bases from V and 1 base from J, with 12 bases in between. In germline, CDR1 is MNHNS, CDR2 SASEGT. This CDR3 comprises 14 residues. This CDR3 is CASSPAGISYEQYF. Written as DNA, the CDR3 is TGTGCCAGCAGTCCGGCAGGGATTTCCTACGAGCAGTACTTC.

The J gene is TRBJ2-7, the V gene TRBV4-2; D possibly uses TRBD1 or TRBD2 (5 bases each). V lost 3 bases, J lost 0 bases, and 12 bases lay in between. CDR1 and CDR2 from the germline V gene are LGHNA and YNFKEQ. This CDR3 contains 15 residues. The CDR3 nucleotides read TGTGCCAGCAGCCAGTCCTGGGGGAGCTCCTACGAGCAGTACTTC. As protein: CASSQSWGSSYEQYF.

This chain links TRBV10-3 with TRBJ2-5; 8 positions match TRBD2. This CDR3 is 15 amino acids long. V gave up 4 bases and J gave up 4 bases; unmatched junction bases: 8. The germline CDR1 and CDR2 sequences are ENHRY and SYGVKD. The CDR3 is CAISASLAAPETQYF. The CDR3 bases are TGTGCCATCAGTGCTTCACTAGCGGCCCCAGAGACCCAGTACTTC.

V and J are TRBV25-1 and TRBJ2-6; D gene unclear. CDR1 is MGHDK and CDR2 is SYGVNS in the germline V gene. This CDR3 comprises 15 residues. V gave up 5 bases and J gave up 1 base, with 9 bases separating them. For the CDR3, the DNA is TGTGCCAGCAGTTTGACACGTTCTGGGGCCAACGTCCTGACTTTC. Protein: CASSLTRSGANVLTF.

CDR3 residues: CASREQGAIYGYTF. The CDR3 DNA reads as TGTGCCAGCAGGGAACAGGGGGCTATTTATGGCTACACCTTC. The rearrangement links TRBV25-1 to TRBJ1-2; 9 nucleotides match TRBD1. The V and J ends lost 6 bases and 5 bases, in that order; junction bases with no gene match: 7. Germline lookup yields CDR1 MGHDK and CDR2 SYGVNS. The CDR3 loop spans 14 amino acids.

The V gene is TRBV6-4, the J gene TRBJ2-1; 7 nucleotides match TRBD1. The CDR3 totals 15 residues. In germline, CDR1 is MRHNA, CDR2 SNTAGT. The J segment lost 4 bases and the V segment lost 6 bases, leaving 9 bases of the junction unmatched. The CDR3 nucleotides read TGTGCCAGCAGGGGACAGCAACCCCGTTACAATGAGCAGTTCTTC. Amino acids: CASRGQQPRYNEQFF.

This chain connects TRBV7-2 to TRBJ2-7; 7 bases align to TRBD2. The CDR3 has 13 residues. CDR1 is SGHTA and CDR2 is FQGNSA in the germline V gene. Trimming took 2 bases from V and 6 from J; bases not matched to a gene: 4. The CDR3 sequence is CASSLLLATEQYF. CDR3 nucleotides: TGTGCCAGCAGCTTACTACTAGCGACCGAGCAGTACTTC.

The J gene is TRBJ1-1, the V gene TRBV7-9; 7 bases map to TRBD1. Germline V gene lookup returns CDR1 SEHNR and CDR2 FQNEAQ (reference sequence). The V and J ends lost 5 bases and 0 bases, in that order; junction bases with no gene match: 9. This CDR3 has 16 amino acids. CDR3 residues: CASSPWTGGMNTEAFF. CDR3 in DNA: TGTGCCAGCAGCCCCTGGACAGGAGGGATGAACACTGAAGCTTTCTTT.